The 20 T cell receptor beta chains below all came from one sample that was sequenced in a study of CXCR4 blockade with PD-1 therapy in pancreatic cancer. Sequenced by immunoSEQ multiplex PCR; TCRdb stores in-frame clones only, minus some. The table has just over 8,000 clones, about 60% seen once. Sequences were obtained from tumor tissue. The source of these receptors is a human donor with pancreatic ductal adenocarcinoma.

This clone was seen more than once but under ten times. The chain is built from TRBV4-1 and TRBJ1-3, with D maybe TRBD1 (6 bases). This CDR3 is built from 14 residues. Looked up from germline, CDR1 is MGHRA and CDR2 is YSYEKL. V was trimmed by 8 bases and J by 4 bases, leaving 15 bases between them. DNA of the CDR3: TGCGCCAGCTCCTCAGGGGAGGAAGGAAACACCATATATTTT. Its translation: CASSSGEEGNTIYF.

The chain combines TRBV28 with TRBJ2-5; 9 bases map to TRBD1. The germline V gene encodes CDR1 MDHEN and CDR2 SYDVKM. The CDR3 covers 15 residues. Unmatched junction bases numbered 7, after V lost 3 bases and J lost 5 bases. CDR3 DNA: TGTGCCAGCAGTTTGGGACAGGGCATCTGGGAGACCCAGTACTTC. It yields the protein CASSLGQGIWETQYF.

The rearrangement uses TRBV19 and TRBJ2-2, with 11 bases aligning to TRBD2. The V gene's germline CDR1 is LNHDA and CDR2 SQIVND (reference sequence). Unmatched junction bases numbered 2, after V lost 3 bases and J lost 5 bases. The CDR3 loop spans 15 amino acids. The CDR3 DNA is TGTGCCAGTAGTATTAGCGGGAGGGCGACCGGGGAGCTGTTTTTT. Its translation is CASSISGRATGELFF.

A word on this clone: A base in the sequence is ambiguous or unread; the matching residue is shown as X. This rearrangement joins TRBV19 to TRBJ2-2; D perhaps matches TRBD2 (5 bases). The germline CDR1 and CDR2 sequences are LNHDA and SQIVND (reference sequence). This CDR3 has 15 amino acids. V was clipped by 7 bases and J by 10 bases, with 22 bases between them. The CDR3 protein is CASTAGHQPTXELFF. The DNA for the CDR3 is TGTGCCAGTACTGCGGGCCACCAACCAACGGRGGAGCTGTTTTTT.

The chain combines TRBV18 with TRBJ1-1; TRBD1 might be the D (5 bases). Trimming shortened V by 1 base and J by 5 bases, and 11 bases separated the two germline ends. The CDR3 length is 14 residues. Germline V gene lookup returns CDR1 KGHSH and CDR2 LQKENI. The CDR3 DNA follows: TGTGCCAGCTCACCACGCAGTGGGGGGACTGAAGCTTTCTTT. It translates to CASSPRSGGTEAFF. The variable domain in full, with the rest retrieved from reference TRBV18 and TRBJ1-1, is NAGVMQNPRHLVRRRGQEARLRCSPMKGHSHVYWYRQLPEEGLKFMVYLQKENIIDESGMPKERFSAEFPKEGPSILRIQQVVRGDSAAYFCASSPRSGGTEAFFGQGTRLTVV.

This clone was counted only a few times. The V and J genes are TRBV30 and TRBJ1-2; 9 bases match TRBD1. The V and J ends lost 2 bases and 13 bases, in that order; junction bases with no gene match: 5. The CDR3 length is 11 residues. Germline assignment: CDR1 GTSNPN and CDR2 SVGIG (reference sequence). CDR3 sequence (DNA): TGTGCCTGGAGTAGGGACAGGGACACCACCTTC. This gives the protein CAWSRDRDTTF.

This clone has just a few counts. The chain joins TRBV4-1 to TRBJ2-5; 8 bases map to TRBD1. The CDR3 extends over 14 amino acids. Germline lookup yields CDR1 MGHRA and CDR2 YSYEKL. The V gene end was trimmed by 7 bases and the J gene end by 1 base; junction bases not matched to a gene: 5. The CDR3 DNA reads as TGCGCCAGCACATCAGGGGGCCCCCAAGAGACCCAGTACTTC. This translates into CASTSGGPQETQYF.

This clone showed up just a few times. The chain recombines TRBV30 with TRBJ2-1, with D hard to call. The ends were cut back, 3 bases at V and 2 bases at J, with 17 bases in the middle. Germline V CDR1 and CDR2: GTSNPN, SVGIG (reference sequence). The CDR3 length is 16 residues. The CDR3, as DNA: TGTGCCTGGAGCCTGCAGGTCGTAGACCCCTACAATGAGCAGTTCTTC. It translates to CAWSLQVVDPYNEQFF. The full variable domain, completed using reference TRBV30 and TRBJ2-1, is SQTIHQWPATLVQPVGSPLSLECTVEGTSNPNLYWYRQAAGRGLQLLFYSVGIGQISSEVPQNLSASRPQDRQFILSSKKLLLSDSGFYLCAWSLQVVDPYNEQFFGPGTRLTVL.

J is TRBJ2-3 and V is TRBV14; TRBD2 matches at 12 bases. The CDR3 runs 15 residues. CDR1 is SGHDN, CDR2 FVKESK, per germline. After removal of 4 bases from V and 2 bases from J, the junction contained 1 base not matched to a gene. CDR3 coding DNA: TGTGCCAGCAGCCGGACTAGCGGGGTCACAGATACGCAGTATTTT. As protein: CASSRTSGVTDTQYF.

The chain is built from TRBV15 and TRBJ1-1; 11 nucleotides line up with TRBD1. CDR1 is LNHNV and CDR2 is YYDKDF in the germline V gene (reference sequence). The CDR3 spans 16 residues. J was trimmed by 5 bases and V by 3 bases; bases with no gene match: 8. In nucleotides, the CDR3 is TGTGCCACCAGCAGGGAAGGACAGGGGGCGAGTACTGAAGCTTTCTTT. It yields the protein CATSREGQGASTEAFF. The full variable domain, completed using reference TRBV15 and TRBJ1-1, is DAMVIQNPRYQVTQFGKPVTLSCSQTLNHNVMYWYQQKSSQAPKLLFHYYDKDFNNEADTPDNFQSRRPNTSFCFLDIRSPGLGDTAMYLCATSREGQGASTEAFFGQGTRLTVV.

This CDR3 is CASGLATGAGKTDTQYF. CDR3 bases: TGTGCTAGTGGTTTGGCAACCGGGGCAGGGAAGACAGATACGCAGTATTTT. The chain recombines TRBV12-5 with TRBJ2-3; D tentatively reads TRBD1 or TRBD2 (5 bases each). The CDR3 spans 17 residues. V lost 1 base, J lost 3 bases, and 17 bases lay in between. From germline, CDR1 is LGHNT and CDR2 FRNRAP.

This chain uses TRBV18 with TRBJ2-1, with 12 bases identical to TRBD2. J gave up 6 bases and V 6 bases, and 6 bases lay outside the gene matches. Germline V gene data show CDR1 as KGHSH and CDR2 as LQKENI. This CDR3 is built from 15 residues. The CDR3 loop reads CASSPTSGGANEQFF. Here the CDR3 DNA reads TGTGCCAGCTCTCCGACTAGCGGGGGAGCCAATGAGCAGTTCTTC.

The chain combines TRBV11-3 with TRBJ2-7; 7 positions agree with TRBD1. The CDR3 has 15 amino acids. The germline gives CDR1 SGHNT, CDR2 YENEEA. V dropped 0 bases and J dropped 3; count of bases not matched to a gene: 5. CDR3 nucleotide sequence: TGTGCCAGCAGCTTAGACAGGGGGAAATTCTACGAGCAGTACTTC. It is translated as CASSLDRGKFYEQYF. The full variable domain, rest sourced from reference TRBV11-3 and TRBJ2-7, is EAGVVQSPRYKIIEKKQPVAFWCNPISGHNTLYWYLQNLGQGPELLIRYENEEAVDDSQLPKDRFSAERLKGVDSTLKIQPAELGDSAVYLCASSLDRGKFYEQYFGPGTRLTVT.

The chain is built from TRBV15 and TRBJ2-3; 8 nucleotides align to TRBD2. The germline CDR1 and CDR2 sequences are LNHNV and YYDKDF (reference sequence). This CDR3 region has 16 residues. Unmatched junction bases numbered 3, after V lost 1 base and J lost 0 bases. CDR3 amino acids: CATSRVGTSSTDTQYF. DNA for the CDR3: TGTGCCACCAGCAGAGTTGGGACTAGTAGCACAGATACGCAGTATTTT.

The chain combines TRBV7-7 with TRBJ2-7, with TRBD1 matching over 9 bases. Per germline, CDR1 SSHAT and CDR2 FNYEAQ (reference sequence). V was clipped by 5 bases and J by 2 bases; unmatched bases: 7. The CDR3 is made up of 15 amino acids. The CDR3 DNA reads TGTGCCAGCAGCGCCCGGACAGGGGAAACCTACGAGCAGTACTTC. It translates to CASSARTGETYEQYF. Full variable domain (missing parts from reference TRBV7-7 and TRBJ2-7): GAGVSQSPRYKVTKRGQDVTLRCDPISSHATLYWYQQALGQGPEFLTYFNYEAQPDKSGLPSDRFSAERPEGSISTLTIQRTEQRDSAMYRCASSARTGETYEQYFGPGTRLTVT.

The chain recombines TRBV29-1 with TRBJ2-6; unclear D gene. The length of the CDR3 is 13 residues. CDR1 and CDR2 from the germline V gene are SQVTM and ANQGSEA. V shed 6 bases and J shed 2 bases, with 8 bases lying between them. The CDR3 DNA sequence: TGCAGCGTATTCACGACTGGGGCCAACGTCCTGACTTTC. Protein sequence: CSVFTTGANVLTF.

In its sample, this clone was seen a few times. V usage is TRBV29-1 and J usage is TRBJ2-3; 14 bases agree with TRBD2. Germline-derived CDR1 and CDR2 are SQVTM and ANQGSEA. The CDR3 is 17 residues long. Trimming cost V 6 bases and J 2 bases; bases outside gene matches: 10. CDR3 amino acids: CSVRGTSGRKVTDTQYF. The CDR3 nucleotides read TGCAGCGTACGCGGGACTAGCGGGAGAAAGGTCACAGATACGCAGTATTTT.

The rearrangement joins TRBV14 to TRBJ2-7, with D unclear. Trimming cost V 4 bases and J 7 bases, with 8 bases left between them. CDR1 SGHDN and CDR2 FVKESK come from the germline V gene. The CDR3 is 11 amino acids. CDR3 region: CASSPKLEQYF. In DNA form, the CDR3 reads TGTGCCAGCAGCCCTAAGCTGGAGCAGTACTTC.

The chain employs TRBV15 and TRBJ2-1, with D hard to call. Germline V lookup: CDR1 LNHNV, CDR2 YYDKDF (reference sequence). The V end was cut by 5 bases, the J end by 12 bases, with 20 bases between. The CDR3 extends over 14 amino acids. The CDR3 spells CATSPNAVEFGQFF. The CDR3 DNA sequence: TGTGCCACCAGCCCTAACGCGGTAGAGTTCGGGCAGTTCTTC.

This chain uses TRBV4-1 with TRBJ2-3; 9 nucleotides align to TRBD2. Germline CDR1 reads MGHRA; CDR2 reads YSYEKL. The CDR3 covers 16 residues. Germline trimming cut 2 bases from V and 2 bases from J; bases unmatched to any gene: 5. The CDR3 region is CASSQTSSGDTDTQYF. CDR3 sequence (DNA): TGCGCCAGCAGCCAAACATCTAGCGGGGACACAGATACGCAGTATTTT.